Following are 20 T cell receptor beta chains from one sample sequenced in a study of blood T cell repertoires in COVID-19. Generated by immunoSEQ multiplex PCR, the TCRdb table keeps only in-frame clones and is missing some. Of 150,000 to 200,000 clones in the sample, roughly 83% were seen once. Sequencing used PBMCs or T cells enriched from blood (not recorded which). All receptors derive from a woman in her sixties who had recovered from COVID-19.

The chain carries TRBV18 and TRBJ1-1; TRBD1 aligns across 9 bases. Trimming cost V 6 bases and J 4 bases; bases outside gene matches: 15. Germline-derived CDR1 and CDR2 are KGHSH and LQKENI. This CDR3 contains 17 residues. This CDR3 reads CASSPQRDRAFVTEAFF. The CDR3, as DNA: TGTGCCAGCTCCCCTCAACGGGACAGGGCTTTTGTCACTGAAGCTTTCTTT.

The gene calls are TRBV5-1 and TRBJ1-6, with D maybe TRBD1 (5 bases). The CDR3 covers 16 residues. V lost 0 bases, J lost 7 bases, and 14 bases lay in between. Germline-derived CDR1 and CDR2 are SGHRS and YFSETQ. In DNA form, the CDR3 reads TGCGCCAGCAGCTTGGACGCGGGGCTAGGGAATTCACCCCTCCACTTT. This encodes CASSLDAGLGNSPLHF.

V and J are TRBV7-9 and TRBJ2-7; 12 bases match TRBD1. Germline CDR1 is SEHNR and CDR2 is FQNEAQ (reference sequence). The CDR3 runs 16 residues. Trimming took 7 bases from V and 4 from J; bases not matched to a gene: 11. This chain's CDR3 is CASNSAPGQGAYEQYF. The CDR3 region has the DNA TGTGCCAGCAACTCGGCACCGGGACAGGGGGCGTACGAGCAGTACTTC.

This chain links TRBV2 with TRBJ2-5; 8 bases match TRBD1. Germline V lookup: CDR1 SNHLY, CDR2 FYNNEI. The CDR3 is 14 amino acids. Trimming cost V 5 bases and J 5 bases; bases outside gene matches: 7. The CDR3, as DNA: TGTGCCAGCAGTTCCGGGACAGGAAGGGAGACCCAGTACTTC. Protein: CASSSGTGRETQYF.

This chain links TRBV18 with TRBJ1-2; no reliable D call. The germline V and J ends were trimmed by 3 bases and 8 bases, with 16 bases remaining between them. This CDR3 comprises 14 residues. Looked up from germline, CDR1 is KGHSH and CDR2 is LQKENI. CDR3 nucleotide sequence: TGTGCCAGCTCACCTCCGGGAGATTCGGGCGGCTACACCTTC. This translates into CASSPPGDSGGYTF.

The chain employs TRBV29-1 and TRBJ1-1; 8 nucleotides match TRBD1. Trimming took 3 bases from V and 9 from J; bases not matched to a gene: 9. CDR3 length: 13 amino acids. Per the germline V gene, CDR1 is SQVTM and CDR2 is ANQGSEA. The chain's CDR3 is CSVEAGRTGQAFF. DNA for the CDR3: TGCAGCGTTGAGGCGGGGCGGACAGGGCAAGCTTTCTTT.

In regard to this clone: Other DNA variants within this sample encode the same CDR3. V gene TRBV12-3 or TRBV12-4 combines with J gene TRBJ1-2; 8 positions match TRBD1. The CDR3 runs to 12 residues. J was trimmed by 8 bases and V by 6 bases; bases with no gene match: 5. Written as DNA, the CDR3 is TGTGCCAGCAGCGGACAGGGTTTCGGCTACACCTTC. Protein product: CASSGQGFGYTF.

CDR3 protein: CASSEGLNGGETQYF. The CDR3 nucleotides are TGTGCCAGCAGCGAGGGGCTGAACGGGGGAGAGACCCAGTACTTC. J is TRBJ2-5 and V is TRBV9; the D gene is possibly TRBD2 (6 bases). The CDR3 runs to 15 residues. The germline V and J ends were trimmed by 3 bases and 4 bases, with 16 bases remaining between them. From germline, CDR1 is SGDLS and CDR2 YYNGEE.

This clone was found a few times. The genes are TRBV28 and TRBJ1-5; D is ambiguous. CDR3 size: 12 residues. The germline V gene encodes CDR1 MDHEN and CDR2 SYDVKM. V lost 3 bases, J lost 7 bases, and 7 bases lay in between. CDR3: CASSFSRQPQHF. For the CDR3, the DNA is TGTGCCAGCAGTTTCAGCAGGCAGCCCCAGCATTTT. The full variable domain, with the rest looked up from reference TRBV28 and TRBJ1-5, is DVKVTQSSRYLVKRTGEKVFLECVQDMDHENMFWYRQDPGLGLRLIYFSYDVKMKEKGDIPEGYSVSREKKERFSLILESASTNQTSMYLCASSFSRQPQHFGDGTRLSIL.

This clone was seen a handful of times. This chain links TRBV6-1 with TRBJ1-4; D gene uncertain. Trimming took 3 bases from V and 5 from J, leaving 10 bases between them. Germline lookup yields CDR1 MNHNS and CDR2 SASEGT. The CDR3 is made up of 14 amino acids. CDR3 sequence reads: CASSENSLNEKLFF. The CDR3 region has the DNA TGTGCCAGCAGTGAGAACAGCTTGAATGAAAAACTGTTTTTT.

The chain combines TRBV12-1 with TRBJ1-1; the D call of TRBD1 is as the table states it, not checked on the DNA. TRBV12-1 corresponds to a pseudogene. The length of the CDR3 is 16 residues. The CDR3 reads CASSFRQGPTNTEAFF. CDR3 bases: TGTGCCAGCAGCTTTAGACAGGGCCCTACGAACACTGAAGCTTTCTTT.

The gene calls are TRBV11-2 and TRBJ1-1; D not certain. Trimming left V 8 bases short and J 1 base short, with 5 bases between. Germline CDR1 is SGHAT and CDR2 is FQNNGV. This CDR3 has 11 amino acids. The CDR3 nucleotides read TGTGCCAGCGTCCAGAACACTGAAGCTTTCTTT. Protein: CASVQNTEAFF.

Note on this clone: Distinct nucleotide sequences in the sample also encode this CDR3. V usage is TRBV18 and J usage is TRBJ1-2; D is ambiguous. The CDR3 loop spans 14 amino acids. Germline CDR1 is KGHSH and CDR2 is LQKENI. The V end lost 0 bases, the J end lost 1 base, and 6 bases lay between the germline ends. DNA of the CDR3: TGTGCCAGCTCACCACCTTCCGTTAACTATGGCTACACCTTC. Its protein product is CASSPPSVNYGYTF.

This clone has just a few counts. The rearrangement links TRBV18 to TRBJ1-1; tentative D call: TRBD1 (6 bases). Per the germline V gene, CDR1 is KGHSH and CDR2 is LQKENI. V shed 4 bases and J shed 7 bases, with 19 bases lying between them. The CDR3 runs 15 residues. CDR3 DNA: TGTGCCAGCTCACACTTTAAGACACAGGGTTATGAAGCTTTCTTT. This codes for CASSHFKTQGYEAFF. Based on the CDR3 plus reference TRBV18 and TRBJ1-1, the full variable domain is NAGVMQNPRHLVRRRGQEARLRCSPMKGHSHVYWYRQLPEEGLKFMVYLQKENIIDESGMPKERFSAEFPKEGPSILRIQQVVRGDSAAYFCASSHFKTQGYEAFFGQGTRLTVV.

The chain recombines TRBV28 with TRBJ1-6; TRBD1 matches at 9 bases. Trimming took 4 bases from V and 7 from J; bases not matched to a gene: 5. CDR1 and CDR2 (germline): MDHEN, SYDVKM. This CDR3 is 15 amino acids long. As DNA, the CDR3 is TGTGCCAGCAGTTCCTTGACAGGGGGGAATTCACCCCTCCACTTT. Protein: CASSSLTGGNSPLHF. The whole variable domain, remainder taken from reference TRBV28 and TRBJ1-6, is DVKVTQSSRYLVKRTGEKVFLECVQDMDHENMFWYRQDPGLGLRLIYFSYDVKMKEKGDIPEGYSVSREKKERFSLILESASTNQTSMYLCASSSLTGGNSPLHFGNGTRLTVT.

This chain connects TRBV7-2 to TRBJ2-1; 10 bases are shared with TRBD2. The J segment lost 8 bases and the V segment lost 1 base, leaving 8 bases of the junction unmatched. There are 16 residues in the CDR3. In germline, CDR1 is SGHTA, CDR2 FQGNSA. CDR3 DNA: TGTGCCAGCAGCTTAGGCCCAGCGGGGGGGTTGGATGAGCAGTTCTTC. Its protein product is CASSLGPAGGLDEQFF.

The chain couples TRBV30 to TRBJ1-4; D is unresolved. V was clipped by 4 bases and J by 8 bases, with 14 bases between them. CDR1 is GTSNPN, CDR2 SVGIG, per germline (reference sequence). CDR3 size: 13 residues. DNA for the CDR3: TGTGCCTGGAACGGGTTGCCGGGGGAAAAACTGTTTTTT. Its translation is CAWNGLPGEKLFF. The whole variable domain, remainder taken from reference TRBV30 and TRBJ1-4, is SQTIHQWPATLVQPVGSPLSLECTVEGTSNPNLYWYRQAAGRGLQLLFYSVGIGQISSEVPQNLSASRPQDRQFILSSKKLLLSDSGFYLCAWNGLPGEKLFFGSGTQLSVL.

This clone occurred once. The gene calls are TRBV2 and TRBJ2-5; 11 bases match TRBD1. The CDR3 length is 15 residues. CDR1 is SNHLY, CDR2 FYNNEI, per germline. V shed 8 bases and J 0 bases; nucleotides not matched to a gene: 5. As DNA, the CDR3 is TGTGCCAGCTCCCCGGACAGGGGGCACCAAGAGACCCAGTACTTC. As protein: CASSPDRGHQETQYF.

This chain links TRBV27 with TRBJ2-7, with D tentatively TRBD2 (5 bases). Trimming removed 5 bases from V and 3 bases from J, with 8 bases in between. This CDR3 has 12 amino acids. Per germline, CDR1 MNHEY and CDR2 SMNVEV (reference sequence). In DNA, the CDR3 is TGTGCCAGCAGTACTGGGAGCTACGAGCAGTACTTC. This sequence encodes CASSTGSYEQYF.

V usage is TRBV19 and J usage is TRBJ2-3; 7 bases match TRBD2. V lost 10 bases to trimming and J lost 8 bases; unmatched junction nucleotides: 12. The V gene's germline CDR1 is LNHDA and CDR2 SQIVND (reference sequence). This CDR3 is built from 13 residues. The CDR3 region has the DNA TGTGCCATCGGGACTACCGAGAAGGGTACGCAGTATTTT. Translating gives CAIGTTEKGTQYF.